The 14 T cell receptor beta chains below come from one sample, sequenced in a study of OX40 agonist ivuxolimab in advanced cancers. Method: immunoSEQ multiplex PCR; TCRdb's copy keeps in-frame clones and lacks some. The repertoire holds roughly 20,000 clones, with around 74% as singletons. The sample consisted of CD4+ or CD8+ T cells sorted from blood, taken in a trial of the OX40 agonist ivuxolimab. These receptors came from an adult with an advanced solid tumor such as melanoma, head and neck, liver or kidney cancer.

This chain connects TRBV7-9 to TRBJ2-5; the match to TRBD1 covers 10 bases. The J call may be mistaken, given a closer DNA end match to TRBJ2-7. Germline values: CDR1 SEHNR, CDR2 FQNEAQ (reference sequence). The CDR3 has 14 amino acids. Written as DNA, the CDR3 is TGTGCCAGCAGCTTCCGGGACAGGGGTAACGAGCAGTACTTC. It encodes CASSFRDRGNEQYF.

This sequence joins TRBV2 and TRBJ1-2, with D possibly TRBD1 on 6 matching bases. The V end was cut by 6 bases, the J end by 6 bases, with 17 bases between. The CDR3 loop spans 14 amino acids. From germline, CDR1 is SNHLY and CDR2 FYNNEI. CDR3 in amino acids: CASSLVGGQNGYTF. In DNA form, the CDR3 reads TGTGCCAGCAGCCTCGTCGGGGGCCAGAATGGCTACACCTTC.

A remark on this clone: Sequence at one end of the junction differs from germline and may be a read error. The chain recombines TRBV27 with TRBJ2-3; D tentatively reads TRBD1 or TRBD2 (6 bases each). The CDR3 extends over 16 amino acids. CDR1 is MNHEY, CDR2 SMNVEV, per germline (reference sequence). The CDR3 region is CASSLSTMGGPDMQYF. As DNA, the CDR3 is TGTGCCAGCAGTTTATCGACTATGGGGGGCCCAGATATGCAGTATTTT.

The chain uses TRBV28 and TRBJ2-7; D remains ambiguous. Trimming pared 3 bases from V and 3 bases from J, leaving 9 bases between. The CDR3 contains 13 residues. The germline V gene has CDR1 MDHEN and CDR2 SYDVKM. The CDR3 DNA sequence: TGTGCCAGCAGTTTCGGGCAGAACTACGAGCAGTACTTC. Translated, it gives CASSFGQNYEQYF. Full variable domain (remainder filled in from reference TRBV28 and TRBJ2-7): DVKVTQSSRYLVKRTGEKVFLECVQDMDHENMFWYRQDPGLGLRLIYFSYDVKMKEKGDIPEGYSVSREKKERFSLILESASTNQTSMYLCASSFGQNYEQYFGPGTRLTVT.

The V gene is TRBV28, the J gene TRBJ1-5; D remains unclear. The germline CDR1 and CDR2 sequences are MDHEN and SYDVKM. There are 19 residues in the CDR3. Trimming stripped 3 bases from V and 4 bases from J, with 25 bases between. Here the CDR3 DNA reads TGTGCCAGCAGTTTTCGAAGGTGGAGGTTAGGGTTTAGGAATCAGCCCCAGCATTTT. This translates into CASSFRRWRLGFRNQPQHF. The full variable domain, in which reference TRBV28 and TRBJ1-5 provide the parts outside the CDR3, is DVKVTQSSRYLVKRTGEKVFLECVQDMDHENMFWYRQDPGLGLRLIYFSYDVKMKEKGDIPEGYSVSREKKERFSLILESASTNQTSMYLCASSFRRWRLGFRNQPQHFGDGTRLSIL.

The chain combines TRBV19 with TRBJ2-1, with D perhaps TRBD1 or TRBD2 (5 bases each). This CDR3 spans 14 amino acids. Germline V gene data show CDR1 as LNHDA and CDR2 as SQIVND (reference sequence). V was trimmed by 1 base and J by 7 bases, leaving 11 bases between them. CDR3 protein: CASSIVGGGNEQFF. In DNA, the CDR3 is TGTGCCAGTAGTATAGTTGGGGGTGGGAATGAGCAGTTCTTC.

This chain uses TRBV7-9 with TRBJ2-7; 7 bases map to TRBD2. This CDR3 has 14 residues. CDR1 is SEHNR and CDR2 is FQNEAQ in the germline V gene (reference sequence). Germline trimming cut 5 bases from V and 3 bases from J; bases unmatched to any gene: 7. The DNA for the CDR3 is TGTGCCAGCAGCCCCCCGGGCGGGGGCTACGAGCAGTACTTC. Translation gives CASSPPGGGYEQYF.

The CDR3 sequence is CASSEDGLSGNTIYF. The CDR3 DNA reads as TGTGCCAGCAGTGAGGACGGGCTCTCTGGAAACACCATATATTTT. This rearrangement joins TRBV6-1 to TRBJ1-3; D ambiguous. The CDR3 sequence is 15 residues long. Germline loops: CDR1 MNHNS, CDR2 SASEGT. The V gene lost 3 bases and the J gene lost 0 bases, with 9 bases spanning the gap.

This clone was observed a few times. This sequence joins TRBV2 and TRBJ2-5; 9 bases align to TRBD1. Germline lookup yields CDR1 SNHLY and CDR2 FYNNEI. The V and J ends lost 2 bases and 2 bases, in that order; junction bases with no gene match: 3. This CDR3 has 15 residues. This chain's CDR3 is CASSEFDRGQETQYF. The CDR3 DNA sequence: TGTGCCAGCAGTGAATTTGACAGGGGGCAAGAGACCCAGTACTTC. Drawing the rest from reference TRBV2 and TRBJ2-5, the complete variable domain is EPEVTQTPSHQVTQMGQEVILRCVPISNHLYFYWYRQILGQKVEFLVSFYNNEISEKSEIFDDQFSVERPDGSNFTLKIRSTKLEDSAMYFCASSEFDRGQETQYFGPGTRLLVL.

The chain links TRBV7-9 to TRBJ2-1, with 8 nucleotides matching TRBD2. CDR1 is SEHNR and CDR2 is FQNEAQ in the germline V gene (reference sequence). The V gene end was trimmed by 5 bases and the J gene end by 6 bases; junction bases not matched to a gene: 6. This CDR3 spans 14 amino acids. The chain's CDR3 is CASSPGGPGNEQFF. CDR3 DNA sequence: TGTGCCAGCAGCCCGGGAGGGCCTGGCAATGAGCAGTTCTTC. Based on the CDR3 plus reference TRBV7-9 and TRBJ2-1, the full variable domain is DTGVSQNPRHKITKRGQNVTFRCDPISEHNRLYWYRQTLGQGPEFLTYFQNEAQLEKSRLLSDRFSAERPKGSFSTLEIQRTEQGDSAMYLCASSPGGPGNEQFFGPGTRLTVL.

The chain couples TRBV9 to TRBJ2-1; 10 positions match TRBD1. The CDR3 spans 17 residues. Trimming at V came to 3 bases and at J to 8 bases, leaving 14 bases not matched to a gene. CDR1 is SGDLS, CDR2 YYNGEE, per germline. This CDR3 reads CASSDSYPGQGWDEQFF. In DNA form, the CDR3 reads TGTGCCAGCAGCGATTCGTACCCGGGACAGGGGTGGGATGAGCAGTTCTTC.

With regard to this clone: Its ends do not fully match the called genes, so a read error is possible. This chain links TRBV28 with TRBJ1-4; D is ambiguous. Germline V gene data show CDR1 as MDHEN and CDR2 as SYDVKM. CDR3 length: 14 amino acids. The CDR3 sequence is CASSSDMEVEELFF. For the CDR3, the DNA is TGTGCCAGCAGTTCCGACATGGAGGTTGAAGAACTGTTTTTT.

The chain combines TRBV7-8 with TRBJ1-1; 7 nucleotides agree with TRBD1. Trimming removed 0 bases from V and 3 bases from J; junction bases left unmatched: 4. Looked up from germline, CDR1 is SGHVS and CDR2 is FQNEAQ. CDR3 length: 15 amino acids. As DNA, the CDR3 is TGTGCCAGCAGCTTAGCTGGCAGGGGGTACACTGAAGCTTTCTTT. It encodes CASSLAGRGYTEAFF.

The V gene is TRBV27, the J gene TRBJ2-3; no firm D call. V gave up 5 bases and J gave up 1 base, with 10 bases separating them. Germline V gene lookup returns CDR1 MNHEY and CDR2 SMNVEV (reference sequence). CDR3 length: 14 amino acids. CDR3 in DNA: TGTGCCAGCAGTCTAGGCTCAGGCACAGATACGCAGTATTTT. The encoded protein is CASSLGSGTDTQYF.